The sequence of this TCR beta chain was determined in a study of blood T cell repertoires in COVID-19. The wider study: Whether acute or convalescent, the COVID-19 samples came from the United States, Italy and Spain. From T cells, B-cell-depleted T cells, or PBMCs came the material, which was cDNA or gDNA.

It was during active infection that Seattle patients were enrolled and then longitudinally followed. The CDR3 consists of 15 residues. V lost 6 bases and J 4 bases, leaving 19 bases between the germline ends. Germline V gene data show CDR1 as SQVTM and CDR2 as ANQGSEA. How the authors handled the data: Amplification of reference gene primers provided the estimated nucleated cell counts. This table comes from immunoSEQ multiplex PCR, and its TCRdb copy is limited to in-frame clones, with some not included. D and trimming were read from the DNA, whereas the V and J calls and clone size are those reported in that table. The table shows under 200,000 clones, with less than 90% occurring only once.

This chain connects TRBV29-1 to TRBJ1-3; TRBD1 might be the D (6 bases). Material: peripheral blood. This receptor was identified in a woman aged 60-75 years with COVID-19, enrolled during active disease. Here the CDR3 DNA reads TGCAGCGTGGGAGGGGGGAAGGTGAAAGGAAACACCATATATTTT. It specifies CSVGGGKVKGNTIYF.